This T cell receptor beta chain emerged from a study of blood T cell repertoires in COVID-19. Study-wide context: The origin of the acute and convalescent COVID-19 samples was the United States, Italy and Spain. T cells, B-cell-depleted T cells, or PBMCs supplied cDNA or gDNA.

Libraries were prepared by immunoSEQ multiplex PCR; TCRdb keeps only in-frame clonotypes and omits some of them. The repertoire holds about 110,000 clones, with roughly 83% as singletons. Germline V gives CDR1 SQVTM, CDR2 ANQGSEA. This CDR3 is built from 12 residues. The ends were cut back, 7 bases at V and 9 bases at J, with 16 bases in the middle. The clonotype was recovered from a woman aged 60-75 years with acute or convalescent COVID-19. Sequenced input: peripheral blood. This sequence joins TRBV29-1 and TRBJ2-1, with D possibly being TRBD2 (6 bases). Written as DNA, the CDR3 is TGCAGCGCCACGGACTATGCCTTTGAGCAGTTCTTC. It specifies CSATDYAFEQFF.